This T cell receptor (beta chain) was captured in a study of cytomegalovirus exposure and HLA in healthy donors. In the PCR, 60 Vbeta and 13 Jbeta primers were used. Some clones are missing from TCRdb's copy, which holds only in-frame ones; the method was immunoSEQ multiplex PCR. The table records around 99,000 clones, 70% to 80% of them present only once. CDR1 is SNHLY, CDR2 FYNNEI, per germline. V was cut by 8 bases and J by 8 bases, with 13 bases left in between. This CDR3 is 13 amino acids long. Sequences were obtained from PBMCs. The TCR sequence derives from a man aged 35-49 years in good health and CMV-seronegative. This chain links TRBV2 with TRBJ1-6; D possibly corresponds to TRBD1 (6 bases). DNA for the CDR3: TGTGCCAGCTTAATGGACAGATATTCACCCCTCCACTTT. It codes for CASLMDRYSPLHF.